Below, one TCR beta chain is given with its context. Its target is unknown. Additional DNA sequences in this sample encode the identical CDR3. V shed 1 base and J shed 1 base, with 6 bases lying between them. The CDR3 runs 14 residues. Germline loops: CDR1 PRHDT, CDR2 FYEKMQ (reference sequence). Primers included in the PCR were 60 Vbeta and 13 Jbeta primers. This table comes from immunoSEQ multiplex PCR, and its TCRdb copy is limited to in-frame clones, with some not included. The top ten hold about 7.1% of the sample, which has 150,000 to 190,000 clones, approximately 80% seen once. This sample stems from a study of cytomegalovirus exposure and HLA in healthy donors. Study-wide findings and caveats: Common viral pathogens seemed to be connected with several of the most significant clusters, according to a later analysis.

The genes are TRBV13 and TRBJ2-3, with D perhaps TRBD2 (6 bases). Material: PBMCs. The origin of this receptor is a woman aged 45-65 years in good health and CMV-seropositive. CDR3: CASSLAGGTDTQYF. CDR3 nucleotide sequence: TGTGCCAGCAGCTTAGCGGGGGGCACAGATACGCAGTATTTT.